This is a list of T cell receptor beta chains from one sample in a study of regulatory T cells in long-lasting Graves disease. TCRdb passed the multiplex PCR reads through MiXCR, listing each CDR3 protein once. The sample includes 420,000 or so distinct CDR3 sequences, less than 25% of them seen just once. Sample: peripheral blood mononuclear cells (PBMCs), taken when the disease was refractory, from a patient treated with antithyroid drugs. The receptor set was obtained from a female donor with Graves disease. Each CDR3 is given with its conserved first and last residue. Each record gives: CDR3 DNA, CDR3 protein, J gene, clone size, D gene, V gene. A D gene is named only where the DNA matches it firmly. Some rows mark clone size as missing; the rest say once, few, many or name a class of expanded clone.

CDR3nt: TGTGCCAGTAGTCCGAGGACAGCTCACTGGGCTTATAGCAATCAGCCCCAGCATTTT
CDR3aa: CASSPRTAHWAYSNQPQHF
j_gene: TRBJ1-5
abundance: few
d_gene: NA
v_gene: TRBV19

CDR3nt: TGTGCCAGCAGCCCAGAGCTAGCGGGAGCTTACGAGCAGTACTTC
CDR3aa: CASSPELAGAYEQYF
j_gene: TRBJ2-7
abundance: many
d_gene: TRBD2
v_gene: TRBV7-8

CDR3nt: TGTGCCAGTAGTACCGACGGACCAGCGGGTACGAACACCGGGGAGCTGTTTTTT
CDR3aa: CASSTDGPAGTNTGELFF
j_gene: TRBJ2-2
abundance: NA
d_gene: NA
v_gene: TRBV19

CDR3nt: TGTGCCAGCACCCGGACTAGCGGGAGAAACACCGGGGAGCTGTTTTTT
CDR3aa: CASTRTSGRNTGELFF
j_gene: TRBJ2-2
abundance: NA
d_gene: TRBD2
v_gene: TRBV27

CDR3nt: TGTGCCAGCAGTGAGGGAAATAATGAAAAACTGTTTTTT
CDR3aa: CASSEGNNEKLFF
j_gene: TRBJ1-4
abundance: many
d_gene: NA
v_gene: TRBV2

CDR3nt: TGTGCCAGTAGCCCGACAGGGGGCGTCTATGGCTACACCTTC
CDR3aa: CASSPTGGVYGYTF
j_gene: TRBJ1-2
abundance: NA
d_gene: TRBD1
v_gene: TRBV19

CDR3nt: TGTGCCAGCAGTTTCACGGACCGGGCTAGGAACATTCAGTACTTC
CDR3aa: CASSFTDRARNIQYF
j_gene: TRBJ2-4
abundance: few
d_gene: NA
v_gene: TRBV28

CDR3nt: TGTGCCAGCAAGGACGGCAATCAGCCCCAGCATTTT
CDR3aa: CASKDGNQPQHF
j_gene: TRBJ1-5
abundance: many
d_gene: NA
v_gene: TRBV6-1

CDR3nt: TGTGCCAGCTCACGTTCCCGGGACAGCTCCTACGAGCAGTACTTC
CDR3aa: CASSRSRDSSYEQYF
j_gene: TRBJ2-7
abundance: NA
d_gene: TRBD1
v_gene: TRBV18

CDR3nt: TGTGCCAGCGTCTCCCCCGTCTCCTACGAGCAGTACTTC
CDR3aa: CASVSPVSYEQYF
j_gene: TRBJ2-7
abundance: many
d_gene: NA
v_gene: TRBV7-8

CDR3nt: TGTGCCAGCAGCCCGACGAGCGGGACCCACGAGCAGTACTTC
CDR3aa: CASSPTSGTHEQYF
j_gene: TRBJ2-7
abundance: few
d_gene: TRBD2
v_gene: TRBV7-2

CDR3nt: TGCAGTGCTAGAGGGCAGGACAGGGGGCAGTTTAGGGACACTGAAGCTTTCTTT
CDR3aa: CSARGQDRGQFRDTEAFF
j_gene: TRBJ1-1
abundance: NA
d_gene: TRBD1
v_gene: TRBV20-1